This T cell receptor (beta chain) was found in a study of control samples from healthy donors and cancer patients (dated by TCRdb to 2020 to 2022). Comment on this clone: No cognate antigen has been identified for it. No much larger clonotype is one base removed from it; base qualities were not supplied.

V and J lose 1 base and 10 bases, and a span of 10 bases separates them. The CDR3 numbers 12 residues from cysteine through phenylalanine. The read is trimmed to its CDR3 DNA, 36 bases read in frame from base 1. Libraries were built with the immunoSEQ multiplex PCR assay. This is the immuneACCESS table as TCRdb keeps it, with only in-frame sequences that have V and J called. A part of the clones is gone; compared with another copy, unresolved V genes explain less than half, and the rest is unexplained. For this sample there are about 110,000 clones; roughly nine tenths appear just once. Clones ranked in the top ten supply roughly 4.5% of the sample.

The chain employs TRBV12-3 or TRBV12-4 and TRBJ1-1; a confident D gene designation cannot be given. Material for sequencing was blood. This TCR came from a human donor in good health. The donor label of this sample is uncertain. At the DNA level, the sequence is TGTGCCAGCAGTTTAGATTTCGGTGGAGCTTTCTTT. This is translated as CASSLDFGGAFF.